This entry lists 19 T cell receptor beta chains sequenced from one sample in a study of sequential checkpoint blockade in melanoma. The data were produced by immunoSEQ multiplex PCR, yet TCRdb's version contains in-frame clones alone and is incomplete. The sample has 17,000 or so clones, less than 75% seen once; the top ten hold 11%. The sample's treatment: randomized to nivolumab then ipilimumab (arm A) or the reverse (arm B). The material sequenced was CD8+ T cells sorted from blood (inferred from file names), taken from a patient given nivolumab and ipilimumab in sequence. All receptors come from a human donor with melanoma.

The chain joins TRBV19 to TRBJ1-3; 8 bases are shared with TRBD1. The CDR3 spans 14 residues. Germline-derived CDR1 and CDR2 are LNHDA and SQIVND (reference sequence). Losses at the gene ends were 7 bases for V and 0 bases for J; bases not matched to a gene: 2. CDR3 in amino acids: CASTDRDSGNTIYF. Here the CDR3 DNA reads TGTGCCAGTACGGACAGGGACTCTGGAAACACCATATATTTT.

The genes are TRBV7-6 and TRBJ2-7, with 7 bases lining up with TRBD1. Germline-derived CDR1 and CDR2 are SGHVS and FNYEAQ. CDR3 length: 12 amino acids. Unmatched junction bases numbered 5, after V lost 5 bases and J lost 7 bases. Here the CDR3 reads CASSGDSLEQYF. Written as DNA, the CDR3 is TGTGCCAGCAGCGGGGACAGTTTAGAGCAGTACTTC.

The rearrangement links TRBV5-5 to TRBJ1-6, with a possible D match to TRBD1 (6 bases). CDR3 size: 13 residues. Per the germline V gene, CDR1 is SGHKS and CDR2 is YYEKEE (reference sequence). V was cut by 0 bases and J by 9 bases, with 7 bases left in between. The CDR3 nucleotides are TGTGCCAGCAGCTTGGACAGGGCTTCACCCCTCCACTTT. This encodes CASSLDRASPLHF.

The chain recombines TRBV30 with TRBJ2-5, with 9 bases that match TRBD2. The assigned J gene may be wrong: the sequence end matches TRBJ2-7 better. The CDR3 consists of 14 residues. In germline, CDR1 is GTSNPN, CDR2 SVGIG (reference sequence). In DNA, the CDR3 is TGTGCCTGGAGTTACAGCGGGGGGTCCTACGAGCAGTACTTC. Its translation is CAWSYSGGSYEQYF.

The chain combines TRBV19 with TRBJ2-1; D possibly corresponds to TRBD2 (6 bases). CDR3 length equals 17 residues. CDR1 and CDR2 from the germline V gene are LNHDA and SQIVND (reference sequence). V gave up 1 base and J gave up 5 bases, with 18 bases separating them. CDR3 nucleotide sequence: TGTGCCAGTAGTATAGCAGGGACTCCAATTGGTAACAATGAGCAGTTCTTC. It yields the protein CASSIAGTPIGNNEQFF.

The chain links TRBV21-1 to TRBJ2-1; the listed D gene, TRBD2, was not tested against the DNA. TRBV21-1 is a listed pseudogene. The CDR3 covers 14 residues. Here the CDR3 reads CARWLAGGYNEQFF. CDR3 nucleotides: TGTGCCAGGTGGCTAGCGGGAGGGTACAATGAGCAGTTCTTC.

Written as DNA, the CDR3 is TGTGCCAGCAGCCCTGTCCAAGCGAAAGAGACCCAGTACTTC. The encoded protein is CASSPVQAKETQYF. V gene TRBV4-2 combines with J gene TRBJ2-5, with no clear D. There are 14 residues in the CDR3. V was pared by 4 bases and J by 3 bases, with 12 bases between. Germline V gene lookup returns CDR1 LGHNA and CDR2 YNFKEQ.

This clone has only a few counts. This chain connects TRBV7-9 to TRBJ2-5, with D possibly matching TRBD2 (5 bases). The CDR3 loop spans 14 amino acids. The V and J ends lost 6 bases and 4 bases respectively, with 15 bases between them. CDR1 SEHNR and CDR2 FQNEAQ come from the germline V gene (reference sequence). The chain's CDR3 is CASRDGGTRETQYF. The CDR3 nucleotides read TGTGCCAGCAGGGACGGAGGTACCAGAGAGACCCAGTACTTC.

In its sample, this clone is medium-sized (0.01 to 0.1%). V and J are TRBV19 and TRBJ2-1, with TRBD2 matching over 11 bases. Losses at the gene ends were 4 bases for V and 7 bases for J; bases not matched to a gene: 9. In germline, CDR1 is LNHDA, CDR2 SQIVND (reference sequence). The CDR3 is 16 residues long. In DNA, the CDR3 is TGTGCCAGTAGTAGGGGTAGCGGGAGGGCTTGGAATGAGCAGTTCTTC. This sequence encodes CASSRGSGRAWNEQFF.

The J gene is TRBJ2-4, the V gene TRBV7-9, with TRBD1 matching 9 bases. CDR1 is SEHNR and CDR2 is FQNEAQ in the germline V gene (reference sequence). The CDR3 is made up of 18 amino acids. The J segment lost 0 bases and the V segment lost 4 bases, leaving 10 bases of the junction unmatched. The DNA of the CDR3 is TGTGCCAGCAGCTGGACAGGGGCCGATGGGCTAGCCAAAAACATTCAGTACTTC. Translation gives CASSWTGADGLAKNIQYF.

V and J are TRBV19 and TRBJ1-2; D not certain. Trimming left V 3 bases short and J 1 base short, with 15 bases between. This CDR3 region has 16 residues. Per the germline V gene, CDR1 is LNHDA and CDR2 is SQIVND (reference sequence). The CDR3 region is CASSITRVKGNYGYTF. The CDR3 nucleotides are TGTGCCAGTAGTATTACGAGGGTTAAGGGTAACTATGGCTACACCTTC. The full variable domain, its missing parts supplied by reference TRBV19 and TRBJ1-2, is DGGITQSPKYLFRKEGQNVTLSCEQNLNHDAMYWYRQDPGQGLRLIYYSQIVNDFQKGDIAEGYSVSREKKESFPLTVTSAQKNPTAFYLCASSITRVKGNYGYTFGSGTRLTVV.

The chain has TRBV4-1 and TRBJ1-1; 7 nucleotides line up with TRBD1. With 0 bases clipped from V and 4 bases from J, the junction kept 8 bases outside the gene matches. The V gene's germline CDR1 is MGHRA and CDR2 YSYEKL. This CDR3 is built from 16 residues. Here the CDR3 reads CASSQETFAGGTEAFF. In DNA form, the CDR3 reads TGCGCCAGCAGCCAAGAAACATTCGCAGGGGGCACTGAAGCTTTCTTT.

This chain uses TRBV29-1 with TRBJ1-2, with TRBD1 identical over 7 bases. Germline CDR1 and CDR2: SQVTM and ANQGSEA. The CDR3 loop spans 15 amino acids. The V gene end was trimmed by 2 bases and the J gene end by 2 bases; junction bases not matched to a gene: 8. CDR3: CSVERNDRANYGYTF. The CDR3 nucleotides are TGCAGCGTTGAAAGAAACGACAGGGCGAACTATGGCTACACCTTC.

A single count supports this clone. The chain joins TRBV4-3 to TRBJ1-2, with D uncertain. CDR3 length equals 15 residues. Germline V CDR1 and CDR2: LGHNA, YSLEER. The germline V and J ends were trimmed by 3 bases and 4 bases, with 15 bases remaining between them. CDR3 protein: CASSQSGSTSYGYTF. The CDR3 nucleotides read TGCGCCAGCAGCCAGTCAGGAAGCACCTCCTATGGCTACACCTTC.

This sequence joins TRBV9 and TRBJ1-1, with 8 bases fitting TRBD1. Losses at the gene ends were 4 bases for V and 1 base for J; bases not matched to a gene: 3. Germline CDR1 SGDLS, CDR2 YYNGEE. The CDR3 runs 14 residues. The CDR3 protein is CASSSGTGNTEAFF. The CDR3 coding sequence is TGTGCCAGCAGCTCAGGGACAGGGAACACTGAAGCTTTCTTT.

This clone was seen ten or more times. CDR3 bases: TGTGCCAGCAGTTACCGGGACACCGTTGAAGCTTTCTTT. Protein product: CASSYRDTVEAFF. The chain employs TRBV6-5 and TRBJ1-1; possibly TRBD1 for D (6 bases). V lost 2 bases, J lost 7 bases, and 11 bases lay in between. The CDR3 has 13 residues. Germline CDR1 is MNHEY and CDR2 is SVGAGI.

This clone has only one observation. The chain links TRBV10-3 to TRBJ2-5, with D perhaps TRBD2 (5 bases). The germline V gene encodes CDR1 ENHRY and CDR2 SYGVKD. This CDR3 has 12 amino acids. Trimming stripped 5 bases from V and 5 bases from J, with 9 bases between. CDR3 amino acids: CAISSRGETQYF. The CDR3 coding sequence is TGTGCCATCAGTTCCCGAGGGGAGACCCAGTACTTC.

The rearrangement uses TRBV11-1 and TRBJ2-7; D is perhaps TRBD2 (6 bases). The length of the CDR3 is 16 residues. V shed 5 bases and J shed 2 bases, with 19 bases lying between them. Germline V CDR1 and CDR2: SGHAT, FQDESV (reference sequence). CDR3 residues: CASSQRRGMSPYEQYF. Written as DNA, the CDR3 is TGTGCCAGCAGCCAGCGACGGGGGATGAGCCCCTACGAGCAGTACTTC.

This clone is a singleton in its sample. V is TRBV4-3 and J is TRBJ2-1; D not certain. Germline-derived CDR1 and CDR2 are LGHNA and YSLEER. The CDR3 is 13 amino acids. Trimming removed 0 bases at V and 7 bases at J, with 7 bases between. CDR3 nucleotides: TGCGCCAGCAGCCAAGATGGCCGAAATGAGCAGTTCTTC. It encodes CASSQDGRNEQFF.